The clone carrying this T cell receptor beta chain was counted ten times or more. As yet, its antigen is unknown. This sample was included in a study of T-cell memory formation after mild COVID-19. 5'RACE, which relied on constant-segment primers, yielded TCR alpha and TCR beta cDNA libraries carrying sample barcodes and UMIs. One entry per CDR3 protein results from TCRdb running MiXCR on the 5' RACE reads. Among approximately 150,000 distinct CDR3 sequences listed, 6% were seen once. General observations from the study: That cross-reactive memory joined was suggested by some responding clones appearing in pre-infection memory. Most CD4+ clones that shrank were in CM and EM, while CD8+ ones turned up in EMRA. From day 15 to 85, contracting clones were balanced between CD4 and CD8, whereas later expanders leaned toward CD4+.

Trimming shortened V by 3 bases and J by 4 bases, and 9 bases separated the two germline ends. CDR3 length equals 14 residues. The origin of this receptor is an adult woman who had mild COVID-19 (a few samples of this study predate the infection). Cell type and time point are not known. The rearrangement uses TRBV12-3 or TRBV12-4 and TRBJ2-2; possibly TRBD1 for D (5 bases). The material sequenced was PBMCs or a T cell subset sorted from them (not recorded which). As DNA, the CDR3 is TGTGCCAGCAGTTTCGACAGTCTCACCGGGGAGCTGTTTTTT. This sequence encodes CASSFDSLTGELFF.